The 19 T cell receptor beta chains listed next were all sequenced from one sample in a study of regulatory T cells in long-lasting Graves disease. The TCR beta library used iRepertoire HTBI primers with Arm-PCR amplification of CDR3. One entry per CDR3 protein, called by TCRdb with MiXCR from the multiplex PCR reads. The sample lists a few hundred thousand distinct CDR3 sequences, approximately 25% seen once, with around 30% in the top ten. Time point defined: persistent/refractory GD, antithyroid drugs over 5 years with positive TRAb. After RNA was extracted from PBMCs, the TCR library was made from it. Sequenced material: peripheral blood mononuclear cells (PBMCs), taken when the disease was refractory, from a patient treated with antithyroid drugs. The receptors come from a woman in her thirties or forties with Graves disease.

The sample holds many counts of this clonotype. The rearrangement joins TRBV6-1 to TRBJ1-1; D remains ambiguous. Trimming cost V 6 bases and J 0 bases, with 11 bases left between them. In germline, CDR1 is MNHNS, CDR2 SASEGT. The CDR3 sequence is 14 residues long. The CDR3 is CASRITDLNTEAFF. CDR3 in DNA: TGTGCCAGCAGGATCACAGACCTGAACACTGAAGCTTTCTTT.

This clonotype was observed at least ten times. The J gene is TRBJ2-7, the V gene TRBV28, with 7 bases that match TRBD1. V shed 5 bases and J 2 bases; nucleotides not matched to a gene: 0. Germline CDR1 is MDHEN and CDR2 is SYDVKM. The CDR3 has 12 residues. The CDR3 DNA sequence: TGTGCCAGCAGTGGACAGGCCTACGAGCAGTACTTC. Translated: CASSGQAYEQYF.

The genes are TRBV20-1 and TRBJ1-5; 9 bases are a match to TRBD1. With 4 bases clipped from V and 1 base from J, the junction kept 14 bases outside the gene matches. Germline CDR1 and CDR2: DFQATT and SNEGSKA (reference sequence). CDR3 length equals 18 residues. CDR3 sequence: CSATEFGTGYRSNQPQHF. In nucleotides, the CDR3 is TGCAGTGCTACCGAATTCGGGACAGGGTATCGGAGCAATCAGCCCCAGCATTTT.

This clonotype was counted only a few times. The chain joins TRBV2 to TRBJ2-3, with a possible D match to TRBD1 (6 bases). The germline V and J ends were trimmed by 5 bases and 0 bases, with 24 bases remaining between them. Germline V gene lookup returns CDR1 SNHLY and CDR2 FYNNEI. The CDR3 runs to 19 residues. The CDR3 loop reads CASSPPSKVQGASTDTQYF. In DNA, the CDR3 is TGTGCCAGCAGTCCCCCCTCTAAAGTACAGGGTGCTAGCACAGATACGCAGTATTTT. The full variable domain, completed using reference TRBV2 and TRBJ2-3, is EPEVTQTPSHQVTQMGQEVILRCVPISNHLYFYWYRQILGQKVEFLVSFYNNEISEKSEIFDDQFSVERPDGSNFTLKIRSTKLEDSAMYFCASSPPSKVQGASTDTQYFGPGTRLTVL.

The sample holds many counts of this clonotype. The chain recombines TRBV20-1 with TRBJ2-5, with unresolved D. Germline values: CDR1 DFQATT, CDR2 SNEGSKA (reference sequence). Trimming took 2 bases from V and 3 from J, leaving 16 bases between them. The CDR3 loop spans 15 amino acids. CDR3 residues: CSARTPRSSKETQYF. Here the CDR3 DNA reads TGCAGTGCTAGAACCCCAAGGAGTAGTAAAGAGACCCAGTACTTC.

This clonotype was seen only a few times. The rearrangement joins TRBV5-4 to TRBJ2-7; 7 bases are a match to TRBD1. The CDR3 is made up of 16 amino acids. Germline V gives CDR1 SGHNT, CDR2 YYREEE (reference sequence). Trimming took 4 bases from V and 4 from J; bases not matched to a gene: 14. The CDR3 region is CASSPKPGQQTYEQYF. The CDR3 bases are TGTGCCAGCAGCCCCAAACCGGGACAGCAAACTTACGAGCAGTACTTC.

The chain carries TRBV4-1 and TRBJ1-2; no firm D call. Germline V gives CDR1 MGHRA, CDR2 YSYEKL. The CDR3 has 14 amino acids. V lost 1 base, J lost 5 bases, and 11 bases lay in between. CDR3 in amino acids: CASSQVNGIYGYTF. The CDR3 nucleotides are TGCGCCAGCAGCCAAGTTAACGGTATATATGGCTACACCTTC.

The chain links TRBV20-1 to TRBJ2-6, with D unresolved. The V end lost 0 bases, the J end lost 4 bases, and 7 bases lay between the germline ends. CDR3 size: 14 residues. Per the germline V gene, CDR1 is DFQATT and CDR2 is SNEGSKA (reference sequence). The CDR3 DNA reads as TGCAGTGCTAGAGAACCAAGGGGGGCCAACGTCCTGACTTTC. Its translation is CSAREPRGANVLTF.

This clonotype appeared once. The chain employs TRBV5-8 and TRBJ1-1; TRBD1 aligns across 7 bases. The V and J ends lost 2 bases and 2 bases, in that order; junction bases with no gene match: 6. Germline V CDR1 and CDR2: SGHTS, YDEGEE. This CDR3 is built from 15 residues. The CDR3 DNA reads TGTGCCAGCAGCTTTAGAGACAGGGAAAACACTGAAGCTTTCTTT. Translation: CASSFRDRENTEAFF.

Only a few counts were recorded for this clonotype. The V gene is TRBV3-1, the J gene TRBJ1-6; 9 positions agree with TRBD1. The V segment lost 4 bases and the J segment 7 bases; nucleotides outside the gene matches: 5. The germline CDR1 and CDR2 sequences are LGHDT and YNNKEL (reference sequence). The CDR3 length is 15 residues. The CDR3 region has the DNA TGTGCCAGCAGCCCGACGACAGGGGGAAATTCACCCCTCCACTTT. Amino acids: CASSPTTGGNSPLHF.

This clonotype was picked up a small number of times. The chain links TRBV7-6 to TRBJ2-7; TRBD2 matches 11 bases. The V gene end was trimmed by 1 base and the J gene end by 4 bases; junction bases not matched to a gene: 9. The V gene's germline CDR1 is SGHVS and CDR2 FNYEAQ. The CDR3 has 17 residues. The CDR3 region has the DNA TGTGCCAGCAGCTTAGTAGGGTTCGGGACTAGCGGTTACGAGCAGTACTTC. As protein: CASSLVGFGTSGYEQYF.

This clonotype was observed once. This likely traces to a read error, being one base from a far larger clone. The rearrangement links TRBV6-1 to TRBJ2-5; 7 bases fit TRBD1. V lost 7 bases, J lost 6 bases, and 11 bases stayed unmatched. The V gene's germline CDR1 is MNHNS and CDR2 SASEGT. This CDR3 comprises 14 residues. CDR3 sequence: CASNGDSPSKTQYF. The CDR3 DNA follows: TGTGCCAGCAACGGGGACAGTCCCTCGAAGACCCAGTACTTC.

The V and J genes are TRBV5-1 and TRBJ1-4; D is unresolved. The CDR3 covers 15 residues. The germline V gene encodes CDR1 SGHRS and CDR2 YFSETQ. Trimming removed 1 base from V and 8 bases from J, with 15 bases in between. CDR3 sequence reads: CASSLIWGPAEKLFF. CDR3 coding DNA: TGCGCCAGCAGCTTGATTTGGGGTCCGGCGGAAAAACTGTTTTTT.

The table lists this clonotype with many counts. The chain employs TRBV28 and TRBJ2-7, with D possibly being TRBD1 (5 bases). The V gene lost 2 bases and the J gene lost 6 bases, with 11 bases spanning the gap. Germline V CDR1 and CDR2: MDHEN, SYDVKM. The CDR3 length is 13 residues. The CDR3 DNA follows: TGTGCCAGCAGTTTAAACACAGGCTTCGAGCAGTACTTC. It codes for CASSLNTGFEQYF.

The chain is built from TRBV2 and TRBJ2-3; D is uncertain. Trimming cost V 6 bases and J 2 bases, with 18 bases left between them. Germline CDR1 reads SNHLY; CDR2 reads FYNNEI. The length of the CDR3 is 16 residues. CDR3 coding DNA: TGTGCCAGCAGCCGTTTATTATGGCGGCTCACAGATACGCAGTATTTT. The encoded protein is CASSRLLWRLTDTQYF.

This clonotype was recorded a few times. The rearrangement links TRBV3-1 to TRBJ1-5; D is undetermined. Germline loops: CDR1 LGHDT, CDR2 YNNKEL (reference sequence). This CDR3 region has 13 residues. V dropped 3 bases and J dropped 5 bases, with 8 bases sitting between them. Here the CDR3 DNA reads TGTGCCAGCAGCCAGACCCTCCATCAGCCCCAGCATTTT. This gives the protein CASSQTLHQPQHF.

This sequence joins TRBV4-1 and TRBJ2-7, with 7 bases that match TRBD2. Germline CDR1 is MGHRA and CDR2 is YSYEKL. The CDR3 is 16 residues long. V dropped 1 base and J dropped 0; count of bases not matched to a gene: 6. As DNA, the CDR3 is TGCGCCAGCAGCCAAGGACGGGAGGCCCTCTCCTACGAGCAGTACTTC. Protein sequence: CASSQGREALSYEQYF.

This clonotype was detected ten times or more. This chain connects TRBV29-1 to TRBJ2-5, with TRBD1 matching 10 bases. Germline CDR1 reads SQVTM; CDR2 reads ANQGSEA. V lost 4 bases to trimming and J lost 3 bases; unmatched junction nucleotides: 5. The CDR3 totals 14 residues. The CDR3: CSVARTGGEETQYF. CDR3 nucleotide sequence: TGCAGCGTTGCTAGGACAGGGGGTGAAGAGACCCAGTACTTC.

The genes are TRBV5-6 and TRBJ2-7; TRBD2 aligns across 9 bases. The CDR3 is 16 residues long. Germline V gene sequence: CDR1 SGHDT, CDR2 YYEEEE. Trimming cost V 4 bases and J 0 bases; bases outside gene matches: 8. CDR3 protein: CASSPVGLASSYEQYF. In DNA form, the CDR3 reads TGTGCCAGCAGCCCGGTAGGACTAGCGAGCTCCTACGAGCAGTACTTC.